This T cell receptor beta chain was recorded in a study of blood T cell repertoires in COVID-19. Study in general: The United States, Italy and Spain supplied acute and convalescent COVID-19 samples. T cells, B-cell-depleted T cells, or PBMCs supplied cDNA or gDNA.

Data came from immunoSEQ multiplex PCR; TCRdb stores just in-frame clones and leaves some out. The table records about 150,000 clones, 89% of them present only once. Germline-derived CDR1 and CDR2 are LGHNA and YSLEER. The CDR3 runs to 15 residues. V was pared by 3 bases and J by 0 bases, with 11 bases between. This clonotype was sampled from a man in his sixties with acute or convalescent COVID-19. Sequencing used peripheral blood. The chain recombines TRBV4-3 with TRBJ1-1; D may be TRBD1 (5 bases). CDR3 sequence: CASSQGPRLNTEAFF. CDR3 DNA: TGCGCCAGCAGCCAGGGGCCGAGATTGAACACTGAAGCTTTCTTT.